This TCR beta chain was obtained from a study of early T cells in non-severe SARS-CoV-2 infection. Each cDNA molecule carried a unique molecular identifier. TCRdb reprocessed the 5' RACE reads via MiXCR and lists one record per CDR3 protein. This table holds some 33,000 distinct CDR3 sequences, less than 6% found once. This clonotype was observed many times. This CDR3 has 17 residues. CDR1 and CDR2 from the germline V gene are MDHEN and SYDVKM. Trimming cost V 3 bases and J 3 bases; bases outside gene matches: 10. The sample was whole blood. This chain joins TRBV28 and TRBJ1-5, with 8 bases aligning to TRBD1. The TCR was taken from an adult who was a healthcare worker with PCR-confirmed SARS-CoV-2 infection or an uninfected control (not recorded which). This chain's CDR3 is CASSFFGTGIVNQPQHF. The CDR3 DNA reads as TGTGCCAGCAGTTTTTTTGGGACAGGTATTGTCAATCAGCCCCAGCATTTT. Using reference TRBV28 and TRBJ1-5 for the parts outside the CDR3, the full variable domain is DVKVTQSSRYLVKRTGEKVFLECVQDMDHENMFWYRQDPGLGLRLIYFSYDVKMKEKGDIPEGYSVSREKKERFSLILESASTNQTSMYLCASSFFGTGIVNQPQHFGDGTRLSIL.